This TCR beta chain originates from a study of blood T cell repertoires in COVID-19. Sequencing was performed with immunoSEQ multiplex PCR; in TCRdb, only in-frame clones are kept and a portion is missing. The sample includes under 120,000 clones, roughly 80% of them seen just once. This CDR3 is 14 amino acids long. Trimming took 3 bases from V and 5 from J; bases not matched to a gene: 6. Looked up from germline, CDR1 is SGDLS and CDR2 is YYNGEE. The sequence derives from a man aged 70 or older with active or convalescent COVID-19. The chain uses TRBV9 and TRBJ2-5; TRBD1 agrees at 8 bases. The specimen was peripheral blood. CDR3: CASSASGGLETQYF. CDR3 bases: TGTGCCAGCAGCGCCTCAGGGGGCCTGGAGACCCAGTACTTC.